The entry that follows covers one TCR beta chain sequence. With a J-beta primer mix and a sample-barcoded 5' primer, a second PCR ran about 7 to 12 cycles. TCRdb passed the 5' RACE reads through MiXCR, listing each CDR3 protein once. This sample has some 1,000,000 distinct CDR3 sequences, with under 30% found just once. This sample stems from a study of blood T cells in healthy people across ages. V was cut by 4 bases and J by 15 bases, with 12 bases left in between. The CDR3 contains 11 residues. CDR1 and CDR2 (germline): MGHRA, YSYEKL. This sample also appeared in a second study, on T cells of mothers and their children.

The sequenced sample was blood. The chain joins TRBV4-1 to TRBJ1-4, with no clear D. The sequence was obtained from a girl aged 2 to 9 in good health. DNA of the CDR3: TGCGCCAGCAGCCGGCCGGGTCCTTTGTTTTTT. Translating it yields CASSRPGPLFF.